Below are 10 T cell receptor beta chains sequenced from a single sample in a study of cytomegalovirus exposure and HLA in healthy donors. Researchers ran the PCR with 60 Vbeta and 13 Jbeta primers. Assay: immunoSEQ multiplex PCR; the TCRdb copy retains only in-frame clones and omits some. The sample lists some 87,000 clones, about 79% seen once, with less than 6.5% in the top ten. Sequencing was done on a sample of PBMCs. Every receptor here comes from a man aged 18 to 29 in good health and CMV-seropositive.

The chain carries TRBV6-5 and TRBJ2-5; perhaps TRBD1 as D (5 bases). The CDR3 consists of 15 residues. Per germline, CDR1 MNHEY and CDR2 SVGAGI. V lost 5 bases and J 0 bases, leaving 13 bases between the germline ends. The CDR3 loop is CASSRAVGHQETQYF. Written as DNA, the CDR3 is TGTGCCAGCAGTCGCGCGGTGGGGCACCAAGAGACCCAGTACTTC.

This clone has just a few counts. This chain links TRBV6-1 with TRBJ1-4; 7 bases agree with TRBD1. Germline CDR1 MNHNS, CDR2 SASEGT. With 0 bases clipped from V and 3 bases from J, the junction kept 1 base outside the gene matches. The CDR3 loop spans 15 amino acids. This chain's CDR3 is CASSEAGTANEKLFF. CDR3 DNA: TGTGCCAGCAGTGAAGCCGGGACAGCTAATGAAAAACTGTTTTTT.

The genes are TRBV28 and TRBJ2-1, with D possibly TRBD1 on 6 matching bases. The CDR3 is 12 residues long. CDR1 MDHEN and CDR2 SYDVKM come from the germline V gene. V was trimmed by 10 bases and J by 7 bases, leaving 14 bases between them. The CDR3 is CATNREWNEQFF. CDR3 DNA sequence: TGTGCCACTAACAGGGAATGGAATGAGCAGTTCTTC.

The chain carries TRBV6-1 and TRBJ2-7, with 9 bases fitting TRBD2. Germline loops: CDR1 MNHNS, CDR2 SASEGT. The CDR3 has 16 amino acids. Unmatched junction bases numbered 13, after V lost 4 bases and J lost 6 bases. Written as DNA, the CDR3 is TGTGCCAGCAGTGGCGGGAGGGGGGCTGGGTTCCTCGAGCAGTACTTC. Amino acids: CASSGGRGAGFLEQYF.

The chain carries TRBV2 and TRBJ2-1; TRBD2 matches at 9 bases. Unmatched junction bases numbered 12, after V lost 7 bases and J lost 5 bases. CDR1 is SNHLY and CDR2 is FYNNEI in the germline V gene. The CDR3 length is 16 residues. Written as DNA, the CDR3 is TGTGCCAGCAACGGGGATAGCGGGAGACACAACAATGAGCAGTTCTTC. Residues: CASNGDSGRHNNEQFF.

The chain has TRBV6-5 and TRBJ2-1, with D unclear. The length of the CDR3 is 12 residues. Germline CDR1 is MNHEY and CDR2 is SVGAGI. The V and J ends lost 3 bases and 5 bases respectively, with 5 bases between them. CDR3 sequence: CASSYRDNEQFF. The CDR3 region has the DNA TGTGCCAGCAGTTATCGGGACAATGAGCAGTTCTTC.

The chain is built from TRBV11-2 and TRBJ2-7, with D possibly being TRBD2 (5 bases). Germline values: CDR1 SGHAT, CDR2 FQNNGV. The CDR3 length is 12 residues. V was shortened by 0 bases and J by 5 bases, with 5 bases between the two germline ends. The CDR3 nucleotides read TGTGCCAGCAGCTTAGACGGGGACGAGCAGTACTTC. Its translation is CASSLDGDEQYF.

This sequence joins TRBV28 and TRBJ1-2; no clear D gene. Germline V gives CDR1 MDHEN, CDR2 SYDVKM. V was shortened by 8 bases and J by 0 bases, with 7 bases between the two germline ends. The CDR3 consists of 12 residues. CDR3 residues: CASYSPNYGYTF. For the CDR3, the DNA is TGTGCCAGCTACTCCCCTAACTATGGCTACACCTTC.

The chain has TRBV29-1 and TRBJ1-1, with TRBD1 matching 8 bases. This CDR3 region has 15 residues. The V and J ends lost 6 bases and 4 bases, in that order; junction bases with no gene match: 13. The V gene's germline CDR1 is SQVTM and CDR2 ANQGSEA. The CDR3 reads CSVGPWTGQVTEAFF. The CDR3 DNA is TGCAGCGTGGGACCCTGGACAGGGCAGGTCACTGAAGCTTTCTTT. Using reference TRBV29-1 and TRBJ1-1 for the parts outside the CDR3, the full variable domain is SAVISQKPSRDICQRGTSLTIQCQVDSQVTMMFWYRQQPGQSLTLIATANQGSEATYESGFVIDKFPISRPNLTFSTLTVSNMSPEDSSIYLCSVGPWTGQVTEAFFGQGTRLTVV.

The rearrangement links TRBV19 to TRBJ2-7; 9 nucleotides agree with TRBD2. The CDR3 totals 14 residues. J was trimmed by 0 bases and V by 4 bases; bases with no gene match: 1. In germline, CDR1 is LNHDA, CDR2 SQIVND (reference sequence). Written as DNA, the CDR3 is TGTGCCAGTAGTACGCGGGAGGGCTCCTACGAGCAGTACTTC. Protein: CASSTREGSYEQYF.